Detailed here is one TCR beta chain. The germline V and J ends were trimmed by 2 bases and 3 bases, with 14 bases remaining between them. Germline V CDR1 and CDR2: MDHEN, SYDVKM. This CDR3 is built from 15 residues. The sample originates from a study of shared T cell receptors in the human thymus. Generated by immunoSEQ multiplex PCR, the TCRdb table keeps only in-frame clones and is missing some. The sample lists some 400,000 clones, approximately 95% occurring once. The receptor's source is a human donor. Sequencing was carried out using thymocytes. The gene calls are TRBV28 and TRBJ2-7; D is undetermined. CDR3 nucleotide sequence: TGTGCCAGCAGTTTAAAGTGGCAGGAGAACTACGAGCAGTACTTC. Translated, it gives CASSLKWQENYEQYF.